These 25 T cell receptor beta chains came from one sample sequenced in a study of monozygotic twins with inflammatory bowel disease. TCRdb reprocessed the 5' RACE reads; each CDR3 protein has one entry and no DNA is given. The sample holds 300,000 to 400,000 distinct CDR3 sequences. The specimen sequenced was blood. The receptors shown here come from a human donor with ulcerative colitis or Crohn's disease, or a healthy co-twin of an affected twin (not recorded which).

The genes are TRBV29-1 and TRBJ1-3. Germline V gene data show CDR1 as SQVTM and CDR2 as ANQGSEA. The CDR3 is 13 residues long. The CDR3 here is CSAVQGSGNTIYF.

This chain connects TRBV7-9 to TRBJ2-1; the TCRdb call, TRBD1, lacks DNA for checking. The CDR3 sequence is 12 residues long. Germline V gene sequence: CDR1 SEHNR, CDR2 FQNEAQ (reference sequence). The CDR3 loop reads CASSLLGAEQFF.

The chain uses TRBV30 and TRBJ2-1; TCRdb's D gene call, TRBD1, goes unchecked for lack of DNA. Germline V CDR1 and CDR2: GTSNPN, SVGIG (reference sequence). This CDR3 contains 14 residues. This CDR3 is CAWSPTGNRNEQFF. The full variable domain, in which reference TRBV30 and TRBJ2-1 provide the parts outside the CDR3, is SQTIHQWPATLVQPVGSPLSLECTVEGTSNPNLYWYRQAAGRGLQLLFYSVGIGQISSEVPQNLSASRPQDRQFILSSKKLLLSDSGFYLCAWSPTGNRNEQFFGPGTRLTVL.

This sequence joins TRBV2 and TRBJ1-2; checking the TCRdb D call of TRBD1 is not possible without DNA. This CDR3 is built from 14 residues. Germline V gives CDR1 SNHLY, CDR2 FYNNEI. CDR3 loop: CASTSARTGLGYTF.

The V gene is TRBV5-1, the J gene TRBJ2-5; TCRdb outputs TRBD2, but without DNA this stays unchecked. The CDR3 contains 16 residues. The germline V gene encodes CDR1 SGHRS and CDR2 YFSETQ. The CDR3 sequence: CASSLQASGGGETQYF.

V is TRBV7-8 and J is TRBJ2-7; no DNA is available, so the TRBD1 call from TCRdb remains unchecked. The germline CDR1 and CDR2 sequences are SGHVS and FQNEAQ. This CDR3 spans 15 amino acids. The chain's CDR3 is CASSLRTDNYYEQYF.

The chain is built from TRBV28 and TRBJ2-7. From germline, CDR1 is MDHEN and CDR2 SYDVKM. The CDR3 loop spans 15 amino acids. This CDR3 is CASKRTVLGADEQYF.

The rearrangement links TRBV6-6 to TRBJ2-7; TCRdb calls TRBD2, which cannot be checked without DNA. This CDR3 has 14 amino acids. Germline V gene lookup returns CDR1 MNHNY and CDR2 SVGAGI (reference sequence). CDR3 region: CATSRLAGSYEQYF.

This sequence joins TRBV18 and TRBJ1-4; without DNA, the TCRdb call of TRBD1 cannot be checked. This CDR3 contains 14 residues. CDR1 and CDR2 (germline): KGHSH, LQKENI. The CDR3 sequence: CASSPDRGSEKLFF.

The chain couples TRBV2 to TRBJ2-7; TCRdb picks TRBD1, but there is no DNA to check that call. The CDR3 loop spans 13 amino acids. In germline, CDR1 is SNHLY, CDR2 FYNNEI. The CDR3 sequence is CASGQGSGYEQYF.

V is TRBV20-1 and J is TRBJ2-1; TCRdb gives TRBD1 as the D gene, but with no DNA this cannot be confirmed. CDR3 size: 12 residues. Germline loops: CDR1 DFQATT, CDR2 SNEGSKA (reference sequence). The CDR3 is CSAPGVINEQFF.

The chain has TRBV5-1 and TRBJ2-3; TCRdb's D call of TRBD2 is untestable without DNA. Germline CDR1 is SGHRS and CDR2 is YFSETQ. The CDR3 runs to 16 residues. CDR3: CASSLTSGGSTDTQYF.

This chain connects TRBV12-3 or TRBV12-4 to TRBJ1-3; TCRdb returns TRBD1, unconfirmable since there is no DNA. The length of the CDR3 is 15 residues. CDR3 protein: CASSPSPGSGNTIYF.

This chain connects TRBV2 to TRBJ2-2. The CDR3 spans 18 residues. Germline V lookup: CDR1 SNHLY, CDR2 FYNNEI. CDR3: CASSLTVTNLAFTGELFF.

This chain links TRBV7-3 with TRBJ2-1; the TCRdb D gene call, TRBD2, has no DNA to confirm it. Germline V gene lookup returns CDR1 SGHTA and CDR2 FQGTGA. CDR3 length: 18 residues. This chain's CDR3 is CASSKGTRVLAGRNEQFF.

The CDR3 spells CAWSVRGRAGPSEAFF. The rearrangement uses TRBV30 and TRBJ1-1. The germline V gene has CDR1 GTSNPN and CDR2 SVGIG (reference sequence). This CDR3 is built from 16 residues.

V gene TRBV6-2 or TRBV6-3 combines with J gene TRBJ2-7; lacking DNA, the TRBD2 call made by TCRdb goes unchecked. The CDR3 has 14 residues. Per germline, CDR1 MNHEY and CDR2 SVGEGT. The CDR3 sequence is CASSPGTSDYEQYF.

V is TRBV20-1 and J is TRBJ2-1; the D gene TCRdb calls, TRBD1, cannot be checked with no DNA. This CDR3 is built from 13 residues. Germline V lookup: CDR1 DFQATT, CDR2 SNEGSKA (reference sequence). CDR3 sequence reads: CSGRRPGGNEQFF.

V and J are TRBV2 and TRBJ2-5. The CDR3 extends over 14 amino acids. Germline V gene lookup returns CDR1 SNHLY and CDR2 FYNNEI. CDR3 sequence reads: CASLGVGPQETQYF.

V is TRBV6-5 and J is TRBJ2-2. The CDR3 runs 15 residues. CDR1 MNHEY and CDR2 SVGAGI come from the germline V gene. The CDR3 protein is CASSYGSGETGELFF.

The rearrangement uses TRBV18 and TRBJ2-7; TCRdb picks TRBD2, but there is no DNA to check that call. The CDR3 extends over 14 amino acids. Germline lookup yields CDR1 KGHSH and CDR2 LQKENI. This CDR3 reads CASRDGSRTYEQYF.

This chain uses TRBV28 with TRBJ2-7. The CDR3 has 13 amino acids. The germline CDR1 and CDR2 sequences are MDHEN and SYDVKM. CDR3 sequence reads: CASSSAADYEQYF.

The V gene is TRBV20-1, the J gene TRBJ1-3; the TRBD1 assignment by TCRdb is unverifiable without DNA. CDR1 and CDR2 (germline): DFQATT, SNEGSKA (reference sequence). The CDR3 consists of 13 residues. The CDR3 sequence is CSALDRDRNTIYF.

The chain has TRBV5-1 and TRBJ1-5. The length of the CDR3 is 13 residues. Germline loops: CDR1 SGHRS, CDR2 YFSETQ. CDR3 residues: CASSLSPYQPQHF.

The J gene is TRBJ2-7, the V gene TRBV2; the TRBD2 assignment by TCRdb is unverifiable without DNA. The CDR3 extends over 20 amino acids. Germline lookup yields CDR1 SNHLY and CDR2 FYNNEI. The CDR3 sequence is CASRKPPGALLAAPFYEQYF.